The T cell receptor beta chain under discussion was sequenced for a study of blood T cell repertoires in COVID-19. Study as a whole: Acute-phase and convalescent COVID-19 samples originated in the United States, Italy and Spain. The analysed material was cDNA or gDNA that came from T cells, B-cell-depleted T cells, or PBMCs.

The V gene's germline CDR1 is SNHLY and CDR2 FYNNEI. CDR3 size: 13 residues. V was trimmed by 2 bases and J by 6 bases, leaving 8 bases between them. In the authors' workflow: Researchers report that nucleated cell counts were estimated from reference gene primer amplification. Method: immunoSEQ multiplex PCR; TCRdb's copy keeps in-frame clones and lacks some. V, J and clone size are those of that table, while D and trimming were read from the DNA. The sample shows around 40,000 clones, around 93% of them seen only once. There are a few counts of this clone. Sequenced material: peripheral blood. The source is a human donor in a cohort sampled during active COVID-19. This sequence joins TRBV2 and TRBJ1-5; no reliable D call. The DNA of the CDR3 is TGTGCCAGCAGTGAAACTCCGGGTCAGCCCCAGCATTTT. It translates to CASSETPGQPQHF.